The clone carrying this T cell receptor (beta chain) was observed a few times. Antigen unknown. These data come from a study of beta chain features in type 1 diabetes. Study-level findings and limits: VDJ junctions in type 1 diabetes patients carried more deletions and fewer insertions.

Every isolated RNA sample was fully reverse transcribed, so sequencing captured expressed TCRB transcripts. Assay: immunoSEQ multiplex PCR; the TCRdb copy retains only in-frame clones and omits some. The sample lists some 230,000 clones, around 9.6% occurring once. The TCR was taken from a woman aged 18 to 35 in good health. Material for sequencing was naive CD4+ T cells from blood.

In DNA form, the CDR3 reads TGTGCCAGCAGCTTTAGTAGAGGCGGGAATCAGCCCCAGCATTTT. Translating gives CASSFSRGGNQPQHF. V gene TRBV6-6 combines with J gene TRBJ1-5; D gene ambiguous. This CDR3 is 15 amino acids long. V dropped 6 bases and J dropped 4 bases, with 16 bases sitting between them. The V gene's germline CDR1 is MNHNY and CDR2 SVGAGI (reference sequence).